This T cell receptor (beta chain) was found in a study of shared clonotypes between healthy human individuals (dated by TCRdb to 2018 to 2021). Notes on the research overall: The cohort comprised two women and a few men aged 18 to 49 years. Libraries were prepared and TCR repertoires were sequenced by different laboratories using diverse techniques, in order to increase sequencing depth and limit assay-specific biases. To estimate repertoire size and how much clonotypes are shared between individuals, the study performed deep sequencing of blood TCR repertoires from roughly five healthy adults. Per donor, three plates each were used for CD4 naive and CD4 memory, two for CD8 naive, and one for CD8 memory. Per donor, leukapheresis produced somewhere between about 0.94 and 9 billion PBMCs. What the work shows at the level of the full study, not this receptor alone: Naive subsets generally had larger estimated clonotype richness than memory subsets did. Because the study included a small number of donors, the genetic and exposure-history diversity represented was limited. Clonotypes shared by all four sorted-subset donors showed higher generation probabilities than non-shared clonotypes. About 5% of naive CD4, 3.5% of naive CD8, approximately 2% of memory CD4, and about 0.4% of memory CD8 clonotypes were shared across several donors. Pairwise subsampling indicated that sequencing depth was expected to affect the degree of clonotype sharing among donors. Rarefaction of sorted-subset datasets indicated incomplete sequencing despite the large sequencing depth. Sampling was limited to blood, and TCR repertoires in tissue likely differ from TCR repertoires in blood.

As to this clone: Its antigen specificity is not known. Base-call qualities are not available, and no considerably larger clone is one nucleotide away.

Healthy HIV-negative adults with no recently reported acute infections or vaccinations were included as donors. All donors were Caucasian adults living in Nashville, Tennessee, USA. CD4+ T cells were enriched by magnetic negative selection; naive cells were then positively selected on CD45RA, and the negative fraction formed the memory subset. Blood was obtained by leukapheresis, after which PBMCs were separated by Ficoll-Histopaque density gradient centrifugation and cryopreserved in liquid nitrogen vapor phase. Purity and quantity of every magnetically sorted T cell population were checked by analytical flow cytometry. Each sorted fraction had its genomic DNA isolated and then quantified by UV absorbance on a Nanodrop 2000c. Reading the germline V gene gives CDR1 SGDLS and CDR2 YYNGEE. The junction shows trimming of 1 base on V and 10 bases on J, plus 12 bases between the germline ends. The CDR3 runs 13 residues from the cysteine to the phenylalanine. This entry keeps only the CDR3 DNA: 39 bases, framed from base 1.

Using the deep immunoSEQ assay, multiplex PCR amplified TCR CDR3 regions from genomic DNA. Extracted genomic DNA from each cell subset was distributed evenly across all wells of several immunoSEQ 96-well plates, and each plate was treated as a replicate. For sorted subsets, approximately 200 ng of genomic DNA, equivalent to tens of thousands of T cell genomes, went into each replicate PCR. The purified libraries were quantified using a Qubit 3.0 fluorometer, sized with a Bioanalyzer 2100, and then quantified again using the KAPA Library Quantification kit. Every immunoSEQ 96-well plate was sequenced on a dedicated single-read 150-cycle Illumina NextSeq 550 flow cell. Concerning the study's data processing: Because only junctional sequences without quality scores were contained in the immunoSEQ output, filtering matching that applied to full-length reads could not be performed. To assign V/J genes and CDR3, sequences were annotated using PyIR, a Python wrapper for IgBLAST v1.9, with IMGT germline references. Reads were filtered out if the reads had weak V/J assignments (E-value above 1e-6), no CDR3, stop codons, out-of-frame junctions, or ambiguous translated residues. V3J clonotypes were defined by identical inferred V gene, J gene, and CDR3 amino acid sequence. The percentage overlap between two repertoires was calculated by dividing the number of shared unique clonotypes by the size of the smaller repertoire. Three approaches were used to assess repertoire richness: RTK rarefaction, the Chao1 estimator, and Recon v2.1 estimates of unobserved clonotypes. Generation probabilities were computed with OLGA for all TCRbeta clonotypes obtained by the gDNA method from four donors. TCRdb's version of the immuneACCESS table is confined to in-frame rearrangements and falls short of the full clone set. An unresolved V gene accounts for under half of the shortfall where checked; the remainder is of unknown origin. D and trimming were read from the DNA, whereas the V and J calls and clone size are those reported in that table. The sample table records some 2,400,000 clones; around 95% of these occur just once. The ten largest clones capture roughly 0.13% of the sample.

Specimen: naive CD4+ T cells sorted from blood. Interpreted using the paper, the cell subset or site label stands for: CD45RA+ positively selected. The TCR sequence derives from a young man in good health. This sequence uses TRBV9 and TRBJ2-1; the D assignment is uncertain and may be TRBD1 or TRBD2, with 6 bases supporting each. The DNA is as follows: TGTGCCAGCAGCGTAAGGGGGGACTCCGAGCAGTTCTTC. Translated, this is CASSVRGDSEQFF.